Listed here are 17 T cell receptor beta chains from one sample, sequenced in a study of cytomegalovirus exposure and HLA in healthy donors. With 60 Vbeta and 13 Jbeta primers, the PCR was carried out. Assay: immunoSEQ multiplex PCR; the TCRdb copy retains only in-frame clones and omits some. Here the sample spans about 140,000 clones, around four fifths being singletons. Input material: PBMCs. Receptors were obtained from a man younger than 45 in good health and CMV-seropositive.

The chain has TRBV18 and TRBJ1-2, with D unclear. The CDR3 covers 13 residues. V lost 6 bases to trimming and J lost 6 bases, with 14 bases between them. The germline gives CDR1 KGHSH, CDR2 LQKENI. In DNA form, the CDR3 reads TGTGCCAGCTCTCTCATAGAAGGAGATGGCTACACCTTC. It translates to CASSLIEGDGYTF.

This CDR3 reads CASTPTQEVWFQPQHF. In DNA, the CDR3 is TGTGCCAGCACCCCGACGCAGGAAGTATGGTTCCAGCCCCAGCATTTT. The chain has TRBV6-4 and TRBJ1-5; D is unclear. The CDR3 sequence is 16 residues long. The germline V gene has CDR1 MRHNA and CDR2 SNTAGT. V lost 7 bases and J lost 7, with 23 bases in between.

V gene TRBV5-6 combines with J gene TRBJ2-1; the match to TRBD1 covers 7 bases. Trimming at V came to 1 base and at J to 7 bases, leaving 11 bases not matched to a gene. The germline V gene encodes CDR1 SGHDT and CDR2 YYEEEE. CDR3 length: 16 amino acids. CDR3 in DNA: TGTGCCAGCAGCTTGAAAGGGGGCACTAGTGGGAATGAGCAGTTCTTC. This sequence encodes CASSLKGGTSGNEQFF.

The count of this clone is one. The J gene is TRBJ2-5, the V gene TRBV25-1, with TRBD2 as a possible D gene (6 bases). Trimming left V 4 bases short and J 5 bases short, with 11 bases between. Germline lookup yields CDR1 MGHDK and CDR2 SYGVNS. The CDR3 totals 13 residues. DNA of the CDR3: TGTGCCAGCAGTGCTATGAGCGGGGAGACCCAGTACTTC. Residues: CASSAMSGETQYF.

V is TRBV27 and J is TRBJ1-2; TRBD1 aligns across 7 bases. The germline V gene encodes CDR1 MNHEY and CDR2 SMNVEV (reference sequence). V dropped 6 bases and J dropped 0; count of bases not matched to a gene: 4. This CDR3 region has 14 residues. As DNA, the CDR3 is TGTGCCAGCAGGAGGGGACAGTCTAACTATGGCTACACCTTC. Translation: CASRRGQSNYGYTF.

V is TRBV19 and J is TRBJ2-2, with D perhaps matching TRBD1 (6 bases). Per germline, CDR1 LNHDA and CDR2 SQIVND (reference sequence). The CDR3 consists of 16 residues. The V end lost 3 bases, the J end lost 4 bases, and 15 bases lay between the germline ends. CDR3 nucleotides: TGTGCCAGTAGTATGGGGGCGAGAAGTGGCACCGGGGAGCTGTTTTTT. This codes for CASSMGARSGTGELFF.

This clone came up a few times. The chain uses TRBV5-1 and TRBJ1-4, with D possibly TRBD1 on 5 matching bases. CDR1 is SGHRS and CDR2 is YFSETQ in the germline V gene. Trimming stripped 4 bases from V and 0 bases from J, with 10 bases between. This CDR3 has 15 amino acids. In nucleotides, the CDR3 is TGCGCCAGCAGCCTGGGGCACGCAACTAATGAAAAACTGTTTTTT. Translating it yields CASSLGHATNEKLFF.

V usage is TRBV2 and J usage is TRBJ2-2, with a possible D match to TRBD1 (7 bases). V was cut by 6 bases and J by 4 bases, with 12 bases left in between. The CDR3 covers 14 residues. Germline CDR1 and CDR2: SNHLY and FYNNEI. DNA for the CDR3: TGTGCCAGCAGAGTCCAGGGGGGCACCGGGGAGCTGTTTTTT. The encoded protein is CASRVQGGTGELFF.

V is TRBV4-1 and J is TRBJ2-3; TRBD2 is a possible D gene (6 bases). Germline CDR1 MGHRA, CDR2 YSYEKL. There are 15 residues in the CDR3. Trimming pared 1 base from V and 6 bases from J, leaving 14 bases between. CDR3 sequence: CASSQGPLLADTQYF. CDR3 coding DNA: TGCGCCAGCAGCCAAGGCCCGCTACTAGCTGATACGCAGTATTTT.

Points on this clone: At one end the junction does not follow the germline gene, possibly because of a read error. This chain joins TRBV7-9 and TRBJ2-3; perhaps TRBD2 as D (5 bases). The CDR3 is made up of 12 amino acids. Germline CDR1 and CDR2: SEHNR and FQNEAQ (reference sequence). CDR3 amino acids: CSSSPRGDTQYF. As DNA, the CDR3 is TGTTCCAGCAGCCCACGGGGAGATACGCAGTATTTT.

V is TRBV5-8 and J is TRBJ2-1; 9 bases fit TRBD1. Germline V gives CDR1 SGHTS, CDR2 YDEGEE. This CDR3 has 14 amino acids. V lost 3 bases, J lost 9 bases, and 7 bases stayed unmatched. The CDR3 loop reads CASSSNRGQGEQFF. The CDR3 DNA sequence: TGTGCCAGCAGCTCGAACAGGGGGCAGGGTGAGCAGTTCTTC.

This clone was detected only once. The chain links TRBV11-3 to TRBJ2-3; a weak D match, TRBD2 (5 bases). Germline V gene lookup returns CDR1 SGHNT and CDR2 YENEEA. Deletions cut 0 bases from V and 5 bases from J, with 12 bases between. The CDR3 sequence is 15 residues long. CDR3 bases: TGTGCCAGCAGCTTAGAAGTGGGAGTCTTAGATACGCAGTATTTT. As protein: CASSLEVGVLDTQYF.

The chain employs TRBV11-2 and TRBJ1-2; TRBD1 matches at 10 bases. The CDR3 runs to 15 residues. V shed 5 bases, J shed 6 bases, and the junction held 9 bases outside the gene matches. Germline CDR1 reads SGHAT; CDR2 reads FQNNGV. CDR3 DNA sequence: TGTGCCAGCAGCCAATGGGACAGGGGATTCGATGGCTACACCTTC. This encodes CASSQWDRGFDGYTF. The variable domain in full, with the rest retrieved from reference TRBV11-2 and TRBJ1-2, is EAGVAQSPRYKIIEKRQSVAFWCNPISGHATLYWYQQILGQGPKLLIQFQNNGVVDDSQLPKDRFSAERLKGVDSTLKIQPAKLEDSAVYLCASSQWDRGFDGYTFGSGTRLTVV.

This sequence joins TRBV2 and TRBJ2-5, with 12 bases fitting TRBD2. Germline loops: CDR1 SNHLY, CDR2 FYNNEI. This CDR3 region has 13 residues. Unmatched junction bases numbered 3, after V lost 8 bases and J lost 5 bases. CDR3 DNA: TGTGCCAGCGGCGGACTAGCGGGGGAGACCCAGTACTTC. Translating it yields CASGGLAGETQYF.

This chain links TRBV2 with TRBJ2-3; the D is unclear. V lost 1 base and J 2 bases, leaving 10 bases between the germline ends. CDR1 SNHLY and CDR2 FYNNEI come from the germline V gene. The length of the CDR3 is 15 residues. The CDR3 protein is CASSEGDLLTDTQYF. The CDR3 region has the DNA TGTGCCAGCAGTGAAGGCGATCTACTCACAGATACGCAGTATTTT.

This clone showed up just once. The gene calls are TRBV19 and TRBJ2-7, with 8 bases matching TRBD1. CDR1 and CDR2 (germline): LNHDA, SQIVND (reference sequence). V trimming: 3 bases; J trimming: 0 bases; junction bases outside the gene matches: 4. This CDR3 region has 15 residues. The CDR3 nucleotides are TGTGCCAGTAGTATGGGGACAGGCAACTCCTACGAGCAGTACTTC. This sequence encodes CASSMGTGNSYEQYF.

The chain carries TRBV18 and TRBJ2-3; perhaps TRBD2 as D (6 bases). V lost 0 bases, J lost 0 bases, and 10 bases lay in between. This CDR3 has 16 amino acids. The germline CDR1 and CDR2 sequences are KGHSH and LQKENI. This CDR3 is CASSPPFGTSTDTQYF. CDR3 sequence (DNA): TGTGCCAGCTCACCACCGTTCGGGACTAGCACAGATACGCAGTATTTT.